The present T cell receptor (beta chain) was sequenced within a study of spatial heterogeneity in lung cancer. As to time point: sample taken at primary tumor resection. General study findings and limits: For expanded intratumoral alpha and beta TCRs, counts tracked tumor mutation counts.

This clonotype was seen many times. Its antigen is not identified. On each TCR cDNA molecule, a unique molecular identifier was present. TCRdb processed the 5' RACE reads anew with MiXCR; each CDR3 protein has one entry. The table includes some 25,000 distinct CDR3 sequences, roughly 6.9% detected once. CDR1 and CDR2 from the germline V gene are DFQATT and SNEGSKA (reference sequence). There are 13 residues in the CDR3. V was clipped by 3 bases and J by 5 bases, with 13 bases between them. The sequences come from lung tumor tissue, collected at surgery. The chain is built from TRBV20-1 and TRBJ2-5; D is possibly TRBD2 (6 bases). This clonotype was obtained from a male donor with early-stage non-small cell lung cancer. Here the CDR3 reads CSASTTLAETQYF. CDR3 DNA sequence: TGCAGTGCTAGCACTACCCTAGCGGAGACCCAGTACTTC.